The 24 T cell receptor beta chains presented below share a single source sample, sequenced in a study of T cells in women clearing cervical HPV infection (dated by TCRdb to between 2017 and 2018). The method behind the library was the immunoSEQ multiplex PCR assay. The table was pulled from immuneACCESS by TCRdb, which kept in-frame rearrangements only. Such tables lose some clones; where checked, under half of the loss comes from unresolved V genes, and the rest has no known cause. This sample's table contains under 35,000 clones. The ten biggest clones cover over 1.5% of the sample. Sequencing used blood buffy coat. The receptors were sampled from a woman between 18 and 69 years old with a cervical HPV16 infection that either progressed to CIN3+ or cleared (not recorded which).

In the case of this clone: The sequence runs out 3 residues before the end of the CDR3; the remainder is reconstructed from the germline J gene. The V gene is TRBV5-1, the J gene TRBJ2-1; D may be TRBD1 (5 bases). The CDR3 is 13 residues long. Between the trimmed V and J ends, which lost 4 bases and 8 bases, there was a span of 13 bases. Germline V gene sequence: CDR1 SGHRS, CDR2 YFSETQ. The CDR3 sequence is CASSIEGVHEQFF. CDR3 DNA (partial): TGCGCCAGCAGCATCGAAGGGGTGCATGAG. Drawing the rest from reference TRBV5-1 and TRBJ2-1, the complete variable domain is KAGVTQTPRYLIKTRGQQVTLSCSPISGHRSVSWYQQTPGQGLQFLFEYFSETQRNKGNFPGRFSGRQFSNSRSEMNVSTLELGDSALYLCASSIEGVHEQFFGPGTRLTVL.

With regard to this clone: The sequenced fragment ends 3 residues before the CDR3 boundary, so the rest is inferred from the germline J gene. The rearrangement joins TRBV5-6 to TRBJ2-4; maybe TRBD1 (5 bases). CDR3 length: 14 residues. Germline-derived CDR1 and CDR2 are SGHDT and YYEEEE. The V end lost 3 bases, the J end lost 4 bases, and 11 bases lay between the germline ends. The CDR3 bases that were read are TGTGCCAGCAGCTGGGTGGGGCAAAAAAACATT. Translated: CASSWVGQKNI. The full-length CDR3 reads as CASSWVGQKNIQYF.

For this clone: An end of the junction does not agree with germline; a read error may underlie this. The read stops 3 residues short of the end of the CDR3; the missing end is completed from the germline J gene. The chain recombines TRBV4-2 with TRBJ1-1, with TRBD1 matching 10 bases. The CDR3 runs 16 residues. Looked up from germline, CDR1 is LGHNA and CDR2 is YNFKEQ. Incomplete CDR3 DNA: TGCGCCAGCAGCTCCCGGACAGGGGGTAAACGACGAGAA. Translation: CASSSRTGGKRRE. The CDR3 in its entirety is CASSSRTGGKRREAFF.

With regard to this clone: The read comes to an end 3 residues before the CDR3 does, leaving the germline J gene to fill in the end. The chain employs TRBV6-1 and TRBJ1-1, with 11 bases aligning to TRBD1. V shed 3 bases, J shed 0 bases, and the junction held 0 bases outside the gene matches. The CDR3 extends over 15 amino acids. Germline lookup yields CDR1 MNHNS and CDR2 SASEGT. Here the CDR3 reads CASSEGQGVNTEAFF. The sequenced part of the CDR3 DNA is TGTGCCAGCAGTGAGGGACAGGGGGTGAACACTGAA.

A word on this clone: The CDR3 end lies 3 residues beyond the end of the read and is filled in from the germline J gene. The J gene is TRBJ2-5, the V gene TRBV19, with TRBD2 matching 10 bases. J lost 5 bases, V lost 4 bases, and 7 bases had no gene match. The CDR3 extends over 15 amino acids. CDR1 and CDR2 (germline): LNHDA, SQIVND (reference sequence). CDR3 region: CASSTGLADGETQYF. The DNA read from the CDR3 is TGTGCCAGTAGTACCGGACTAGCGGATGGGGAGACC. Combining the CDR3 with reference TRBV19 and TRBJ2-5 gives the whole variable domain DGGITQSPKYLFRKEGQNVTLSCEQNLNHDAMYWYRQDPGQGLRLIYYSQIVNDFQKGDIAEGYSVSREKKESFPLTVTSAQKNPTAFYLCASSTGLADGETQYFGPGTRLLVL.

As to this clone: The read halts 3 residues ahead of the CDR3 end, with the missing end drawn from the germline J gene. V usage is TRBV2 and J usage is TRBJ2-1; D unclear. The CDR3 is 15 amino acids. Germline V lookup: CDR1 SNHLY, CDR2 FYNNEI. V was clipped by 3 bases and J by 2 bases, with 11 bases between them. CDR3 loop: CASSDPAPPYNEQFF. The covered CDR3 bases are TGTGCCAGCAGTGATCCAGCGCCCCCCTACAATGAG.

Remarks on this clone: The missing CDR3 end, 3 residues past where the read stops, is filled in from the germline J gene. The chain recombines TRBV20-1 with TRBJ2-7; tentative D call: TRBD2 (5 bases). Germline lookup yields CDR1 DFQATT and CDR2 SNEGSKA (reference sequence). Between the trimmed V and J ends, which lost 3 bases and 1 base, there was a span of 13 bases. CDR3 length: 14 residues. CDR3 amino acids: CSASPAASSYEQYF. The DNA read from the CDR3 is TGCAGTGCTAGCCCAGCGGCCTCATCCTACGAG.

About this clone: The read gets to within 3 residues of the CDR3 end, and the germline J gene fills in the rest. This chain connects TRBV18 to TRBJ2-2, with D uncertain. This CDR3 has 15 amino acids. Germline V lookup: CDR1 KGHSH, CDR2 LQKENI. Trimming took off 0 bases at V and 2 bases at J, with 7 bases between the two ends. The CDR3 protein is CASSPPAANTGELFF. Incomplete CDR3 DNA: TGTGCCAGCTCACCACCGGCGGCTAACACCGGGGAG. The full variable domain, its missing parts supplied by reference TRBV18 and TRBJ2-2, is NAGVMQNPRHLVRRRGQEARLRCSPMKGHSHVYWYRQLPEEGLKFMVYLQKENIIDESGMPKERFSAEFPKEGPSILRIQQVVRGDSAAYFCASSPPAANTGELFFGEGSRLTVL.

About this clone itself: The read halts 3 residues ahead of the CDR3 end, with the missing end drawn from the germline J gene. V is TRBV7-2 and J is TRBJ2-1; D remains ambiguous. V shed 5 bases and J shed 5 bases, with 16 bases lying between them. The germline gives CDR1 SGHTA, CDR2 FQGNSA. This CDR3 has 15 amino acids. The part of the CDR3 DNA that was read is TGTGCCAGCAGCCCCCCTAGTTGGCGAAACAATGAG. It specifies CASSPPSWRNNE. The CDR3 in its entirety is CASSPPSWRNNEQFF.

In the case of this clone: The CDR3 extends 3 residues past the end of the read, so its final part is completed from the germline J gene. At the DNA level, this CDR3 is encoded by other sequences in the same sample as well. V and J are TRBV11-2 and TRBJ2-7, with 11 bases identical to TRBD2. Germline V gives CDR1 SGHAT, CDR2 FQNNGV. V lost 0 bases and J lost 4; bases outside the gene matches: 2. The CDR3 consists of 15 residues. Incomplete CDR3 DNA: TGTGCCAGCAGCTTAGAACTAGCGGGAGATTACGAG. Its protein is CASSLELAGDYE. The whole CDR3 is CASSLELAGDYEQYF.

As regards this clone: The CDR3 end is not reached by the read, which stops 3 residues before it; the germline J gene fills it in. V usage is TRBV18 and J usage is TRBJ1-1; no clear D gene. CDR3 length: 14 amino acids. Trimming cost V 6 bases and J 5 bases, with 16 bases left between them. Germline lookup yields CDR1 KGHSH and CDR2 LQKENI. Here the CDR3 reads CASSGNLVETEAFF. The DNA read from the CDR3 is TGTGCCAGCTCGGGCAACCTTGTGGAGACTGAA.

Comment on this clone: Germline is not matched at one junction end, which may reflect a read error. The read is 3 residues too short to cover the CDR3 end, so that end is filled in from the germline J gene. Other DNA sequences of this sample code for an identical CDR3. This chain links TRBV5-1 with TRBJ1-3; tentative D call: TRBD1 (6 bases). CDR1 is SGHRS, CDR2 YFSETQ, per germline. There are 17 residues in the CDR3. CDR3 DNA (partial): TGCGCCAGCAGCTTGGACGATACAGGGTACTCTGGAAACACG. This translates into CASSLDDTGYSGNT. The CDR3, in full, reads CASSLDDTGYSGNTIYF. Full variable domain (rest looked up from reference TRBV5-1 and TRBJ1-3): KAGVTQTPRYLIKTRGQQVTLSCSPISGHRSVSWYQQTPGQGLQFLFEYFSETQRNKGNFPGRFSGRQFSNSRSEMNVSTLELGDSALYLCASSLDDTGYSGNTIYFGEGSWLTVV.

In the case of this clone: With the read ending 3 residues before the CDR3 end, the germline J gene is used to fill in that end. This chain links TRBV20-1 with TRBJ1-2; 11 positions agree with TRBD1. J was trimmed by 6 bases and V by 1 base; bases with no gene match: 4. Germline assignment: CDR1 DFQATT and CDR2 SNEGSKA (reference sequence). The length of the CDR3 is 14 residues. The CDR3 DNA, read in part, is TGCAGTGCTAGAGGGACAGGGGGCGCGCATGGC. Translating gives CSARGTGGAHG. The whole CDR3 reads CSARGTGGAHGYTF.

A remark on this clone: The CDR3 end lies 3 residues beyond the end of the read and is filled in from the germline J gene. The V and J genes are TRBV7-8 and TRBJ2-7, with TRBD2 identical over 9 bases. The CDR3 extends over 15 amino acids. Germline CDR1 is SGHVS and CDR2 is FQNEAQ. V lost 7 bases to trimming and J lost 2 bases; unmatched junction nucleotides: 9. The sequenced CDR3 bases are TGTGCCAGCACCTATGGCGCGGGAGGGCCCTACGAG. It encodes CASTYGAGGPYE. The whole CDR3 reads CASTYGAGGPYEQYF.

Comments on this clone: The read ends 3 residues early relative to the CDR3; the germline J gene fills the gap. The chain employs TRBV2 and TRBJ2-4, with 7 bases lining up with TRBD1. Germline-derived CDR1 and CDR2 are SNHLY and FYNNEI. CDR3 size: 13 residues. Partial CDR3 DNA: TGTGCCAGCAGAGCGACAGGGAATCAGCCT. It codes for CASRATGNQP. The full CDR3 is CASRATGNQPQYF.

CDR3 sequence: CASSAGQGSNQPQHF. The CDR3 bases that were read are TGTGCCAGCAGCGCGGGACAGGGGTCAAATCAGCCC. The genes are TRBV2 and TRBJ1-5, with 10 bases that match TRBD1. The read stops 3 residues short of the end of the CDR3; the missing end is completed from the germline J gene. This CDR3 contains 15 residues. Germline CDR1 reads SNHLY; CDR2 reads FYNNEI. V shed 6 bases and J 4 bases; nucleotides not matched to a gene: 6.

As to this clone: From the germline J gene comes the end of the CDR3, since the read stops 3 residues before it. The chain couples TRBV29-1 to TRBJ1-2; D ambiguous. The germline V gene has CDR1 SQVTM and CDR2 ANQGSEA. The CDR3 sequence is 15 residues long. CDR3 sequence reads: CSVANLAVNYNDYTF. Incomplete CDR3 DNA: TGCAGCGTGGCTAATCTAGCGGTCAACTACAATGAC.

A remark on this clone: The read falls 3 residues short of the CDR3 end, and the missing part is taken from the germline J gene. V and J are TRBV6-1 and TRBJ2-3; the D gene is possibly TRBD2 (5 bases). The CDR3 covers 16 residues. Germline V gene data show CDR1 as MNHNS and CDR2 as SASEGT. The covered CDR3 bases are TGTGCCAGCAGTGCCCTCGGTCGAGGGTCCCAAGAGACG. It yields the protein CASSALGRGSQET. The whole CDR3 sequence is CASSALGRGSQETQYF.

Note on this clone: The read ends 3 residues shy of where the CDR3 ends; the end is completed using the germline J gene. The chain links TRBV19 to TRBJ2-5; D perhaps matches TRBD1 (6 bases). From germline, CDR1 is LNHDA and CDR2 SQIVND (reference sequence). Trimming left V 5 bases short and J 2 bases short, with 12 bases between. The CDR3 is 14 residues long. CDR3 region: CASSLGTLQETQYF. Incomplete CDR3 DNA: TGTGCCAGTAGTTTGGGGACACTTCAAGAGACC.

As regards this clone: The read ends 3 residues shy of where the CDR3 ends; the end is completed using the germline J gene. The chain couples TRBV5-1 to TRBJ1-6, with D perhaps TRBD1 (6 bases). The V gene lost 4 bases and the J gene lost 5 bases, with 16 bases spanning the gap. CDR3 size: 16 residues. In germline, CDR1 is SGHRS, CDR2 YFSETQ. The covered CDR3 bases are TGCGCCAGCAGCCCAGGGGTGCAGGCAAATAATTCACCC. This sequence encodes CASSPGVQANNSP. The full-length CDR3 reads as CASSPGVQANNSPLHF.

Comment on this clone: The read terminates 3 residues ahead of where the CDR3 ends, so the germline J gene completes it. This rearrangement joins TRBV5-4 to TRBJ2-5; unclear D gene. Trimming pared 0 bases from V and 3 bases from J, leaving 9 bases between. This CDR3 comprises 14 residues. CDR1 is SGHNT, CDR2 YYREEE, per germline (reference sequence). The CDR3 sequence: CASSLDYAEETQYF. The covered CDR3 bases are TGTGCCAGCAGCTTGGACTATGCCGAAGAGACC.

Concerning this clone: Read coverage stops 3 residues before the CDR3 terminus; the germline J gene supplies the remainder. The V and J genes are TRBV19 and TRBJ1-6; D is ambiguous. The V end was cut by 5 bases, the J end by 0 bases, with 5 bases between. CDR1 LNHDA and CDR2 SQIVND come from the germline V gene (reference sequence). The CDR3 totals 14 residues. The CDR3 bases that were read are TGTGCCAGTAGTCAGAGCTCCTATAATTCACCC. Protein: CASSQSSYNSP. The whole CDR3 sequence is CASSQSSYNSPLHF.

Its frequency marks this clone as medium-sized. The read terminates 3 residues before the CDR3 end, so the remaining end is supplied by the germline J gene. The V and J genes are TRBV2 and TRBJ2-6, with D tentatively TRBD2 (5 bases). Germline V gene lookup returns CDR1 SNHLY and CDR2 FYNNEI. V lost 3 bases and J 3 bases, leaving 9 bases between the germline ends. The CDR3 extends over 15 amino acids. The chain's CDR3 is CASSDAADGANVLTF. The covered CDR3 bases are TGTGCCAGCAGTGACGCAGCGGATGGGGCCAACGTC.

Notes on this clone: The CDR3 end is not reached by the read, which stops 3 residues before it; the germline J gene fills it in. The chain recombines TRBV29-1 with TRBJ2-2, with D perhaps TRBD1 (5 bases). The germline V and J ends were trimmed by 8 bases and 4 bases, with 8 bases remaining between them. The CDR3 length is 11 residues. Germline V lookup: CDR1 SQVTM, CDR2 ANQGSEA. The CDR3 is CSFTGTGELFF. Incomplete CDR3 DNA: TGCAGCTTCACAGGCACCGGGGAG.